These 3 T cell receptor beta chains came from one sample sequenced in a study of tissue T cells after allogeneic stem cell transplantation. This research-autopsy study prospectively enrolled adult allogeneic hematopoietic cell transplant recipients with steroid-refractory graft-versus-host disease. Assay: immunoSEQ multiplex PCR; the TCRdb copy retains only in-frame clones and omits some. Here the sample spans approximately 4,100 clones, around 80% being singletons. The source was esophageal tissue, collected at autopsy. The receptors stem from a male patient older than 55 with steroid-refractory graft-versus-host disease after an allogeneic stem cell transplant. Some T cells may have originated in the graft donor.

V and J are TRBV29-1 and TRBJ2-1; D uncertain. This CDR3 region has 15 residues. V was pared by 4 bases and J by 1 base, with 14 bases between. CDR1 is SQVTM and CDR2 is ANQGSEA in the germline V gene. CDR3 region: CSVVSLGRSYNEQFF. CDR3 coding DNA: TGCAGCGTTGTCTCGTTGGGCCGATCCTACAATGAGCAGTTCTTC.

The chain recombines TRBV4-1 with TRBJ2-1; D unresolved. The CDR3 has 13 residues. In germline, CDR1 is MGHRA, CDR2 YSYEKL. V lost 3 bases and J 9 bases, leaving 12 bases between the germline ends. CDR3 nucleotides: TGCGCCAGCAGCCATCGAGACTCGGTTGAGCAGTTCTTC. Translation gives CASSHRDSVEQFF.

This chain joins TRBV20-1 and TRBJ2-1, with TRBD1 matching over 11 bases. This CDR3 is 16 amino acids long. V shed 3 bases, J shed 8 bases, and the junction held 12 bases outside the gene matches. Germline CDR1 DFQATT, CDR2 SNEGSKA (reference sequence). The CDR3 here is CSASPTRTGGFDEQFF. CDR3 bases: TGCAGTGCTAGTCCTACCAGGACAGGGGGCTTCGATGAGCAGTTCTTC.